The 12 T cell receptor beta chains presented below share a single source sample, sequenced in a study of CD8+CD57+ T cells in acquired aplastic anemia. TCR beta VDJ and CDR3 were profiled, and genomic DNA was the template. From the reads, TCRdb called clonotypes with MiXCR, one entry per CDR3 protein. This sample has 160,000 or so distinct CDR3 sequences, with 71% found just once. Before being chosen for sequencing, patients had shown CD8+CD57+ cell expansion by flow cytometry. The sequencing input was sorted CD4+, CD8+, or CD8+CD57+ T cells (not recorded which) from PBMCs. These receptors all come from a human donor with aplastic anemia.

This chain connects TRBV9 to TRBJ2-1; the D gene is possibly TRBD1 (6 bases). Trimming shortened V by 4 bases and J by 3 bases, and 11 bases separated the two germline ends. CDR3 length: 14 residues. CDR1 is SGDLS and CDR2 is YYNGEE in the germline V gene. CDR3 DNA sequence: TGTGCCAGCAGCCAGGACAGAGACTACAATGAGCAGTTCTTC. It yields the protein CASSQDRDYNEQFF.

The J gene is TRBJ1-5, the V gene TRBV15; D call uncertain. The CDR3 sequence is 14 residues long. CDR1 is LNHNV and CDR2 is YYDKDF in the germline V gene (reference sequence). Trimming took off 5 bases at V and 0 bases at J, with 8 bases between the two ends. The CDR3 nucleotides are TGTGCCACCAGCCTAGAATATAGCAATCAGCCCCAGCATTTT. Protein product: CATSLEYSNQPQHF.

This clonotype was detected once. The conserved phenylalanine or tryptophan normally closing the CDR3 is absent here, so this likely arose from a read error. Because the CDR3's place on the DNA is in doubt, the DNA is left out and the CDR3 is given as listed by TCRdb. The chain couples TRBV2 to TRBJ2-2; no check of the table's D call, TRBD2, against the DNA was made. Germline-derived CDR1 and CDR2 are SNHLY and FYNNEI. A total of 17 residues make up the CDR3, ends included. The CDR3 region is CASSDSGTSGDTGELVL.

This clonotype was counted at least ten times. The chain uses TRBV6-5 and TRBJ1-2; the D gene is possibly TRBD1 (5 bases). V was shortened by 2 bases and J by 8 bases, with 21 bases between the two germline ends. Germline V gene sequence: CDR1 MNHEY, CDR2 SVGAGI. This CDR3 has 16 residues. CDR3 in amino acids: CASSYGTNWLNMGYTF. Written as DNA, the CDR3 is TGTGCCAGCAGTTACGGGACCAACTGGTTGAATATGGGCTACACCTTC.

The chain employs TRBV7-3 and TRBJ2-7; D is possibly TRBD1 or TRBD2 (6 bases each). CDR3 length equals 13 residues. Germline assignment: CDR1 SGHTA and CDR2 FQGTGA. Deletions cut 3 bases from V and 6 bases from J, with 12 bases between. The chain's CDR3 is CASSLGGRVEQYV. The CDR3 DNA reads as TGTGCCAGCAGCTTGGGGGGCCGAGTCGAGCAGTACGTC.

This rearrangement joins TRBV2 to TRBJ2-1, with D unresolved. Germline CDR1 is SNHLY and CDR2 is FYNNEI. V was shortened by 5 bases and J by 5 bases, with 13 bases between the two germline ends. The CDR3 is 14 residues long. The CDR3 nucleotides read TGTGCCAGCAGTTCCCCGGGCCTGGACAATGAGCAGTTCTTC. This translates into CASSSPGLDNEQFF.

The chain couples TRBV2 to TRBJ1-5; TRBD1 agrees at 8 bases. Germline loops: CDR1 SNHLY, CDR2 FYNNEI. Trimming took 6 bases from V and 6 from J; bases not matched to a gene: 4. The CDR3 totals 13 residues. The CDR3 is CASRTGDGQPQHF. The CDR3 DNA follows: TGTGCCAGCAGGACAGGGGACGGTCAGCCCCAGCATTTT.

Note on this clonotype: The junction departs from the called germline gene at one end, perhaps through a read error. The chain combines TRBV15 with TRBJ1-1; D not resolved. CDR3 length equals 13 residues. Germline CDR1 reads LNHNV; CDR2 reads YYDKDF (reference sequence). The CDR3 loop reads CASSQASPTEAFF. The DNA of the CDR3 is TGTGCCAGCAGCCAAGCTTCTCCCACTGAAGCTTTCTTT. The full variable domain, its missing parts supplied by reference TRBV15 and TRBJ1-1, is DAMVIQNPRYQVTQFGKPVTLSCSQTLNHNVMYWYQQKSSQAPKLLFHYYDKDFNNEADTPDNFQSRRPNTSFCFLDIRSPGLGDTAMYLCASSQASPTEAFFGQGTRLTVV.

The chain combines TRBV6-2 or TRBV6-3 with TRBJ1-1; 9 nucleotides align to TRBD1. V shed 6 bases, J shed 3 bases, and the junction held 5 bases outside the gene matches. The CDR3 is made up of 14 amino acids. From germline, CDR1 is MNHEY and CDR2 SVGEGT. The CDR3 nucleotides read TGTGCCAGCAGCCGGACAGGGGTGGACACTGAAGCTTTCTTT. Amino acid sequence: CASSRTGVDTEAFF.

The rearrangement joins TRBV15 to TRBJ2-1; no reliable D call. CDR3 length: 12 residues. The V end lost 5 bases, the J end lost 3 bases, and 5 bases lay between the germline ends. Per germline, CDR1 LNHNV and CDR2 YYDKDF (reference sequence). The chain's CDR3 is CATSSGYNEQFF. CDR3 DNA: TGTGCCACCAGCTCCGGCTACAATGAGCAGTTCTTC.

The rearrangement joins TRBV7-8 to TRBJ2-3; the match to TRBD1 covers 11 bases. This CDR3 has 17 residues. The V and J ends lost 1 base and 5 bases, in that order; junction bases with no gene match: 8. From germline, CDR1 is SGHVS and CDR2 FQNEAQ. CDR3 nucleotide sequence: TGTGCCAGCAGCTTAGGTACCGGGACAGGGGGTGTAGATACGCAGTATTTT. This codes for CASSLGTGTGGVDTQYF.

This clonotype came up many times. The chain carries TRBV19 and TRBJ2-4, with D tentatively TRBD1 (5 bases). Trimming shortened V by 8 bases and J by 9 bases, and 20 bases separated the two germline ends. The CDR3 spans 14 residues. CDR1 is LNHDA and CDR2 is SQIVND in the germline V gene (reference sequence). CDR3 residues: CASGGQGDMGIQYF. Here the CDR3 DNA reads TGTGCCAGTGGTGGGCAGGGTGATATGGGCATTCAGTACTTC.